Listed below are T cell receptor beta chains from one sample, sequenced in a study of blood T cell repertoires in COVID-19. Some clones are missing from TCRdb's copy, which holds only in-frame ones; the method was immunoSEQ multiplex PCR. The sample lists 300,000 to 400,000 clones; 80% to 90% were seen once. The sample comprised PBMCs or T cells enriched from blood (not recorded which). The receptors stem from a woman in her thirties or forties with acute COVID-19. CDR3s include the opening cysteine and the closing phenylalanine or tryptophan. D genes are given only for firm matches.

d_call	j_call	v_call	cdr3_aa
NA	TRBJ1-2	TRBV7-9	CASSVGQFNYGYTF
NA	TRBJ2-7	TRBV5-6	CASSLASLSEQYF
TRBD2	TRBJ2-2	TRBV3-1/TRBV3-2	CASSQDITSGGTGELFF
NA	TRBJ2-2	TRBV3-1/TRBV3-2	CASSQFQAGPNTGELFF
NA	TRBJ2-7	TRBV4-2	CASSRHGTQGYEQYF
TRBD1	TRBJ2-1	TRBV19	CASRSDRGYNEQFF
TRBD1	TRBJ1-4	TRBV4-1	CASSSPGTGGKFGNEKLFF
TRBD2	TRBJ2-5	TRBV12-5	CASGTRVAGLQQETQYF
TRBD2	TRBJ2-3	TRBV28	CASSYGLAGVDTQYF
NA	TRBJ1-1	TRBV6-1	CASSEHTEAFF
NA	TRBJ1-1	TRBV5-6	CASSLDQGGWGTEAFF